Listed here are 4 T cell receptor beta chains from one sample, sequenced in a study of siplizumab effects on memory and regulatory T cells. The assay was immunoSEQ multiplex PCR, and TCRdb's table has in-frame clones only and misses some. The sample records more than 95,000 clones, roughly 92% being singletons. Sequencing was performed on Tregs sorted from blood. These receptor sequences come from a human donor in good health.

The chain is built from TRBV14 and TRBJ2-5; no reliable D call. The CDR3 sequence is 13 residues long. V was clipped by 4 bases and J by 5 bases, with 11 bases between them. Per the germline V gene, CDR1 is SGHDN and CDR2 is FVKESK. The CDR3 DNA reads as TGTGCCAGCAGCCGGGCCCGGCGGGAGACCCAGTACTTC. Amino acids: CASSRARRETQYF.

CDR3 in DNA: TGTGCCAGTAGTATAGTTGGGGGAGGCTATGGCTACACCTTC. Translation gives CASSIVGGGYGYTF. The J gene is TRBJ1-2, the V gene TRBV19; a possible D gene is TRBD1 (5 bases). V was cut by 1 base and J by 4 bases, with 10 bases left in between. CDR3 length: 14 amino acids. In germline, CDR1 is LNHDA, CDR2 SQIVND (reference sequence).

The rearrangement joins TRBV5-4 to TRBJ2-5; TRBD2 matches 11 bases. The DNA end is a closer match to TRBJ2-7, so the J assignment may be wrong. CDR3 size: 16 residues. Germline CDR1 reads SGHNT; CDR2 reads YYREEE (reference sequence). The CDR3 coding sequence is TGTGCCAGCAGCCCAAACCGACTAGCGGGACGGAACGAGCAGTACTTC. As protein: CASSPNRLAGRNEQYF.

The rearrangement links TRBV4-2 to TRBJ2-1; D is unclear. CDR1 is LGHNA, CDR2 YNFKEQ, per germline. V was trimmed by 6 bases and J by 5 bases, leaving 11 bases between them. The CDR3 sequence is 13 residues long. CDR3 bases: TGTGCCAGCAGTCATCTTTGGAACAATGAGCAGTTCTTC. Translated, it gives CASSHLWNNEQFF.